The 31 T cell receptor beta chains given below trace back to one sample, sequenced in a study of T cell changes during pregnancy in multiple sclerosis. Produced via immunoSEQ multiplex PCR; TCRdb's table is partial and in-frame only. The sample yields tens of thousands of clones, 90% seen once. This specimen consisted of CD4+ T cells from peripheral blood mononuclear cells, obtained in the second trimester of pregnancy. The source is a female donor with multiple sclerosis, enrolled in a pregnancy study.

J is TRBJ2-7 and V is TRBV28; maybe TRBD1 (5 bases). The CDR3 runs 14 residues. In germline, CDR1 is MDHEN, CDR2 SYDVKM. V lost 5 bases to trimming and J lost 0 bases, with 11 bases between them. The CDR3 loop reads CASSKTAPSYEQYF. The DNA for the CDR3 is TGTGCCAGCAGTAAGACAGCACCCTCCTACGAGCAGTACTTC. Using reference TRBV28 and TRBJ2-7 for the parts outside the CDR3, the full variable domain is DVKVTQSSRYLVKRTGEKVFLECVQDMDHENMFWYRQDPGLGLRLIYFSYDVKMKEKGDIPEGYSVSREKKERFSLILESASTNQTSMYLCASSKTAPSYEQYFGPGTRLTVT.

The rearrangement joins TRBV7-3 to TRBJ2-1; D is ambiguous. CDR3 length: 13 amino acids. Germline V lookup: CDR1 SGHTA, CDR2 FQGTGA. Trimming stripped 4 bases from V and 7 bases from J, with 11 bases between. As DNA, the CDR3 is TGTGCCAGCAGCTCCCAGTCAGGAAATGAGCAGTTCTTC. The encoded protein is CASSSQSGNEQFF.

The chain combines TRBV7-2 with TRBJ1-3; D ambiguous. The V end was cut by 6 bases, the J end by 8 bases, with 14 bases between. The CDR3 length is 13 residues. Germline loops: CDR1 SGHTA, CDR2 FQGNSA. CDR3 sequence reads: CASRPAVVDTIYF. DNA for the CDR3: TGTGCCAGCAGGCCCGCGGTCGTAGACACCATATATTTT.

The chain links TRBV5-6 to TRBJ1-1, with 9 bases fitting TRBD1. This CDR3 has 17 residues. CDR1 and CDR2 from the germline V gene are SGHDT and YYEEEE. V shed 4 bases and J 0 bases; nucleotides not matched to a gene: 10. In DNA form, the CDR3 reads TGTGCCAGCAGCATTGCCGGGACAGGGTCCATGAACACTGAAGCTTTCTTT. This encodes CASSIAGTGSMNTEAFF.

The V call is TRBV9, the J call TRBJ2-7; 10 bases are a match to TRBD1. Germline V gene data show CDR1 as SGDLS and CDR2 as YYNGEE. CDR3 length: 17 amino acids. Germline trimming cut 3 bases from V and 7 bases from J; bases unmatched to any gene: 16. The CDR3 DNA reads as TGTGCCAGCAGCGGAGACGCCGGGACAGGGGCCCTTTGGGAGCAGTACTTC. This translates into CASSGDAGTGALWEQYF.

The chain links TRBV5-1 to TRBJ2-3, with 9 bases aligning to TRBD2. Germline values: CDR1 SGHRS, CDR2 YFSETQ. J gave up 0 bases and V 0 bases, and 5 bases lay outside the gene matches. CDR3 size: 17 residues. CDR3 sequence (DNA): TGCGCCAGCAGCTTGGGGGGCCTAGCGGGGAGCACAGATACGCAGTATTTT. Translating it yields CASSLGGLAGSTDTQYF.

The CDR3 DNA is TGTGCCAGTAGTATATCTGGCGGGGCGCGGCAGCCCCAGCATTTT. This gives the protein CASSISGGARQPQHF. The rearrangement uses TRBV19 and TRBJ1-5, with D possibly being TRBD1 (5 bases). The V end was cut by 2 bases, the J end by 7 bases, with 15 bases between. From germline, CDR1 is LNHDA and CDR2 SQIVND (reference sequence). The CDR3 extends over 15 amino acids.

CDR3 sequence reads: CASSLGQGASYGYTF. The CDR3 DNA is TGTGCCAGCAGCTTGGGGCAGGGGGCAAGCTATGGCTACACCTTC. The genes are TRBV7-2 and TRBJ1-2; 8 nucleotides agree with TRBD1. Germline loops: CDR1 SGHTA, CDR2 FQGNSA. J gave up 4 bases and V 3 bases, and 7 bases lay outside the gene matches. The CDR3 sequence is 15 residues long.

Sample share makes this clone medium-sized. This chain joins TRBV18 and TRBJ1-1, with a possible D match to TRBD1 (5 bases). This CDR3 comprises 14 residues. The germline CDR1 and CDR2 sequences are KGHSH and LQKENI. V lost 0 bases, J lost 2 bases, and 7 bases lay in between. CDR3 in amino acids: CASSPPGRNTEAFF. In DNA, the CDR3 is TGTGCCAGCTCACCACCGGGGCGAAACACTGAAGCTTTCTTT.

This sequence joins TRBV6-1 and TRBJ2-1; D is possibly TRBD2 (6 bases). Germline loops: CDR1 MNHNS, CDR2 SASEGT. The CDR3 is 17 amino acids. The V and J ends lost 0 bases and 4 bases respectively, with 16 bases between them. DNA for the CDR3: TGTGCCAGCAGTGAAGCCCCTAGCGCGATACAGTACAATGAGCAGTTCTTC. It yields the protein CASSEAPSAIQYNEQFF.

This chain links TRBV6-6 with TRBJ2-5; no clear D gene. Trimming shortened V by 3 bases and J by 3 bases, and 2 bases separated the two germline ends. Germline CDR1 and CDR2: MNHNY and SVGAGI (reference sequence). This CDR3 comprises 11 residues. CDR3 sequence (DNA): TGTGCCAGCAGTTATAAAGAGACCCAGTACTTC. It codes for CASSYKETQYF.

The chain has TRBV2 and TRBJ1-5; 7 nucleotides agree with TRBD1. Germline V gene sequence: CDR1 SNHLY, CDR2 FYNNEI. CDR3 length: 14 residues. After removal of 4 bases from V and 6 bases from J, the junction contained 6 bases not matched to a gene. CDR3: CASSATRTGQPQHF. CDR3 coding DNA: TGTGCCAGCAGTGCTACTCGGACAGGTCAGCCCCAGCATTTT. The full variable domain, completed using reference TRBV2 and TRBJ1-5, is EPEVTQTPSHQVTQMGQEVILRCVPISNHLYFYWYRQILGQKVEFLVSFYNNEISEKSEIFDDQFSVERPDGSNFTLKIRSTKLEDSAMYFCASSATRTGQPQHFGDGTRLSIL.

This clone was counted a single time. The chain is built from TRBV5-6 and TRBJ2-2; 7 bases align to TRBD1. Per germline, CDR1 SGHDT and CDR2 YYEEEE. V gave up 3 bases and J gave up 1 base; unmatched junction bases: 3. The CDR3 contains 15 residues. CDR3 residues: CASSWTGKNTGELFF. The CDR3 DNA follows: TGTGCCAGCAGCTGGACAGGAAAGAACACCGGGGAGCTGTTTTTT.

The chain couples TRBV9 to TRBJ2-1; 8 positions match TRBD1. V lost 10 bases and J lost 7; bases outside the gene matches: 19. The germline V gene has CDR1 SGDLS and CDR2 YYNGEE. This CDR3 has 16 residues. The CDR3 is CAGTGGNFGVMNEQFF. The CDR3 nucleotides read TGTGCCGGAACAGGGGGTAATTTCGGCGTTATGAATGAGCAGTTCTTC.

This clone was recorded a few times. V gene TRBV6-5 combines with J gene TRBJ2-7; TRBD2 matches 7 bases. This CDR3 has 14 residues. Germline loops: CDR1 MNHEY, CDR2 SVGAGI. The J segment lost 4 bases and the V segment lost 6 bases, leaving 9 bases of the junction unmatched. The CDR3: CASSKREVRYEQYF. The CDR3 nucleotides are TGTGCCAGCAGCAAACGGGAGGTCCGGTACGAGCAGTACTTC.

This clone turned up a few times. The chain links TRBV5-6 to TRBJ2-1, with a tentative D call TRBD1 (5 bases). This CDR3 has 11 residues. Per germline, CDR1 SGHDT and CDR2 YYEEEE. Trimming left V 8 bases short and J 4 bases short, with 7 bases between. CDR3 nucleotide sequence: TGTGCCAGTCACAGGTACAATGAGCAGTTCTTC. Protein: CASHRYNEQFF.

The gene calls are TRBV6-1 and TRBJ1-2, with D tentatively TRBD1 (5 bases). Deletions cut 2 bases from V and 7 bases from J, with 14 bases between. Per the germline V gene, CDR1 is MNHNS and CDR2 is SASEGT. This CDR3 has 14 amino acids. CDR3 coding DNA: TGTGCCAGCAGTGAACTAACAGGATCTACTGGCTACACCTTC. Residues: CASSELTGSTGYTF.

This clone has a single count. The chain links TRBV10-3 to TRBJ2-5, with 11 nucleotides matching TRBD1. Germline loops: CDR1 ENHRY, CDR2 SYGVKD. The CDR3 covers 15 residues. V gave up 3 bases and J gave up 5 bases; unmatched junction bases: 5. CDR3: CAISEGQGAEETQYF. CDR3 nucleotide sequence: TGTGCCATCAGTGAAGGACAGGGGGCGGAGGAGACCCAGTACTTC.

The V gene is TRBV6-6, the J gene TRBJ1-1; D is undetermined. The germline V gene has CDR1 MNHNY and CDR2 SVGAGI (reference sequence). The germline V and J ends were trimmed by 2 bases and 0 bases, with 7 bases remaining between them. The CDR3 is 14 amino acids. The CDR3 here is CASSYPQMNTEAFF. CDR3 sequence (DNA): TGTGCCAGCAGTTACCCACAGATGAACACTGAAGCTTTCTTT.

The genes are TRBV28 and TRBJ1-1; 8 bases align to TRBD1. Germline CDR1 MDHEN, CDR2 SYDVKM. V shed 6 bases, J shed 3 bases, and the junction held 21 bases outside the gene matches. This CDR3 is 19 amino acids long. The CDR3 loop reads CASRWEWQGAGRVDTEAFF. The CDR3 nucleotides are TGTGCCAGCAGATGGGAGTGGCAGGGGGCTGGTAGGGTCGACACTGAAGCTTTCTTT. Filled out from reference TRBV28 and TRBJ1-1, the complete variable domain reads DVKVTQSSRYLVKRTGEKVFLECVQDMDHENMFWYRQDPGLGLRLIYFSYDVKMKEKGDIPEGYSVSREKKERFSLILESASTNQTSMYLCASRWEWQGAGRVDTEAFFGQGTRLTVV.

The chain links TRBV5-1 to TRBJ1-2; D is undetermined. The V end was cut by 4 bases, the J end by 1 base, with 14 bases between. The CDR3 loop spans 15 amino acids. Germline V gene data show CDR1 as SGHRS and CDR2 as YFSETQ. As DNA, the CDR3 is TGCGCCAGCAGCCAATACAGAACCATTAACTATGGCTACACCTTC. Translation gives CASSQYRTINYGYTF.

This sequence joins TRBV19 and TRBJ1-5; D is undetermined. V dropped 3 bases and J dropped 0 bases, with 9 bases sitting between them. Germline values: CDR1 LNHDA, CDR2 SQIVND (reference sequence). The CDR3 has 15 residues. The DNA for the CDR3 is TGTGCCAGTAGTATCGGGAGGATTAGCAATCAGCCCCAGCATTTT. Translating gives CASSIGRISNQPQHF.

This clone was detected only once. The CDR3 sequence is CASSERAGWGEQYF. DNA for the CDR3: TGTGCCAGCAGTGAACGGGCAGGGTGGGGCGAGCAGTACTTC. The V and J genes are TRBV6-1 and TRBJ2-7, with TRBD1 as a possible D gene (5 bases). This CDR3 has 14 amino acids. V was pared by 2 bases and J by 6 bases, with 14 bases between. The germline V gene encodes CDR1 MNHNS and CDR2 SASEGT.

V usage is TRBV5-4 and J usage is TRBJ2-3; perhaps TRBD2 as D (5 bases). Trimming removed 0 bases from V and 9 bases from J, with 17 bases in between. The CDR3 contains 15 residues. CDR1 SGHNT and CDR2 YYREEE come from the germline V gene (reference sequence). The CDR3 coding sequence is TGTGCCAGCAGCTTGGCCGGGGTGGTGACGGGCACGCAGTATTTT. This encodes CASSLAGVVTGTQYF.

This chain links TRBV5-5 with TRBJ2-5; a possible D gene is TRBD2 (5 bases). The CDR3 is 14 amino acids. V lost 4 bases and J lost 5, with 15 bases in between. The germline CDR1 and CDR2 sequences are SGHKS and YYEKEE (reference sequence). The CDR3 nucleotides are TGTGCCAGCAGCGTAGGAGGTGGTTGGGAGACCCAGTACTTC. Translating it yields CASSVGGGWETQYF.

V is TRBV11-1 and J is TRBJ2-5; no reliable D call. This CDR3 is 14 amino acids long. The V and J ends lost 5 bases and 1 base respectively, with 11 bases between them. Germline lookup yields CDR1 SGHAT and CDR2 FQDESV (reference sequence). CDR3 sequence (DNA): TGTGCCAGCAGCCGAGAACAGCCCCAAGAGACCCAGTACTTC. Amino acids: CASSREQPQETQYF. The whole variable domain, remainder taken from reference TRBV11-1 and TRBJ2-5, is EAEVAQSPRYKITEKSQAVAFWCDPISGHATLYWYRQILGQGPELLVQFQDESVVDDSQLPKDRFSAERLKGVDSTLKIQPAELGDSAMYLCASSREQPQETQYFGPGTRLLVL.

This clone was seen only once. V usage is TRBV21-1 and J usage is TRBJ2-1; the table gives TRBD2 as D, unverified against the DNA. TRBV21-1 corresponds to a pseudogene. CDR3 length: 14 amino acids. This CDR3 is CASSRGVGGNEQFF. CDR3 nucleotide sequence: TGTGCCAGCAGCAGGGGGGTGGGGGGCAATGAGCAGTTCTTC.

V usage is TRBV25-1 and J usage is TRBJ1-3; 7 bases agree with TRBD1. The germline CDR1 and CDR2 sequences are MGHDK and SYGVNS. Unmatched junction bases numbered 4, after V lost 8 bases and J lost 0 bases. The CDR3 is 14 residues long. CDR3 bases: TGTGCCAGCCCCCGGGACAGCTCTGGAAACACCATATATTTT. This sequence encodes CASPRDSSGNTIYF.

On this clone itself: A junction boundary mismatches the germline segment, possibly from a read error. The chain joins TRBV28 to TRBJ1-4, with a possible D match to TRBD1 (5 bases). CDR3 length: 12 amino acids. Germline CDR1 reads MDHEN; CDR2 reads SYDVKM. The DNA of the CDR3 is TGTGCCAGCAGTTTAACCCAGGGCCCCGCTAACTTT. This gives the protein CASSLTQGPANF.

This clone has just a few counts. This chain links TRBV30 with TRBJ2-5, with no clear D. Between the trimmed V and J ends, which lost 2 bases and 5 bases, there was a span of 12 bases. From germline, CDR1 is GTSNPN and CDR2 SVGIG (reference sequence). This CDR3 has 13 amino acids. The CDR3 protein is CAWSTLPRETQYF. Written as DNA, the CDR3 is TGTGCCTGGAGTACCCTCCCTCGGGAGACCCAGTACTTC.

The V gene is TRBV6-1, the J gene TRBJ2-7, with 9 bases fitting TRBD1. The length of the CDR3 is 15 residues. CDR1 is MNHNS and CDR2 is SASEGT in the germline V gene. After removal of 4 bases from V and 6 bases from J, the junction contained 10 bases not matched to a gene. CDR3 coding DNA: TGTGCCAGCAGTGCGGCCGGGACAGGGAGGTCCGAGCAGTACTTC. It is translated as CASSAAGTGRSEQYF.